This TCR beta chain was profiled in a study of blood T cell repertoires in COVID-19. Germline loops: CDR1 LNHDA, CDR2 SQIVND (reference sequence). Trimming removed 8 bases from V and 9 bases from J, with 20 bases in between. This CDR3 contains 14 residues. Sequencing was performed with immunoSEQ multiplex PCR; in TCRdb, only in-frame clones are kept and a portion is missing. The repertoire holds fewer than 350,000 clones, with 80% to 90% as singletons. This clone was seen a few times. During active infection, Seattle patients enrolled and were then monitored through disease. The sequence was collected from a woman aged 25-40 years with COVID-19, enrolled during active disease. Sequences were obtained from peripheral blood. The rearrangement uses TRBV19 and TRBJ1-5; D may be TRBD1 (5 bases). CDR3 loop: CASSPGGSLWPQHF. In DNA, the CDR3 is TGTGCCAGTTCTCCGGGGGGTTCCCTGTGGCCCCAGCATTTT.